This record concerns one TCR beta chain sequence. The target antigen is unknown. Germline V gene lookup returns CDR1 MNHEY and CDR2 SMNVEV (reference sequence). The CDR3 has 13 residues. The germline V and J ends were trimmed by 10 bases and 8 bases, with 15 bases remaining between them. This sample was taken from a study of identical twins. General study points: Fewer insertions marked abundant cord blood beta clonotypes; young adult naive trended weakly, memory not at all. A cross-sectional statistical analysis, not follow-up of the same donors, supported the conclusions.

TCRdb reanalysed the 5' RACE reads using MiXCR and keeps one entry per CDR3 protein. The sample lists hundreds of thousands of distinct CDR3 sequences, 12% occurring once. In addition, the sample was reused for a study of yellow fever vaccine responses in identical twins. This second study notes: Twins reportedly appeared to share part of their vaccine T cell response while keeping part individual.

The chain employs TRBV27 and TRBJ1-6; D is unresolved. Input material: CD8+ T cells sorted from blood. The clonotype comes from a woman aged 18-30 years in good health. CDR3 region: CATRFLFDSPLHF. In DNA form, the CDR3 reads TGTGCCACCAGATTTTTATTCGATTCACCCCTCCACTTT.